This is a list of T cell receptor beta chains from one sample in a study of cytotoxic CD8 clonotypes in ibrutinib-treated CLL. Sequenced by immunoSEQ multiplex PCR; TCRdb stores in-frame clones only, minus some. The sample yields under 200,000 clones, more than 80% seen once. The sample here was PBMCs, taken after 24 months of ibrutinib treatment. Receptors were obtained from a human donor with chronic lymphocytic leukemia. The CDR3 runs from the conserved cysteine through the conserved F or W. A D gene is named only where the DNA matches it firmly. Clone size is not always given. Where it is, it says once, few, many or a class for expanded clones.

clone_size | d_call | j_call | v_call | cdr3_nt | cdr3_aa
NA | TRBD1 | TRBJ1-4 | TRBV7-9 | TGTGCCAGCAGCCCCCAGGGGGGAACTAATGAAAAACTGTTTTTT | CASSPQGGTNEKLFF
NA | TRBD2 | TRBJ2-3 | TRBV29-1 | TGCAGCGTTGTAGGGGGATCTAGCGGGAGTTGGGTCACAGATACGCAGTATTTT | CSVVGGSSGSWVTDTQYF
NA | TRBD2 | TRBJ2-7 | TRBV7-9 | TGTGCCAGCCTCCCCTTTAGCGGGAGTGTCGAGCAGTACTTC | CASLPFSGSVEQYF
NA | NA | TRBJ2-2 | TRBV9 | TGTGCCAGCAGCGTTAGCGGTGCGAACACCGGGGAGCTGTTTTTT | CASSVSGANTGELFF
once | NA | TRBJ2-3 | TRBV11-2 | TGTGCCAGCAGCTTAGGTTCAGATACGCAGTATTTT | CASSLGSDTQYF
NA | NA | TRBJ2-1 | TRBV6-1 | TGTGCCAGCAGTGAAAGTGGGGATGAGCAGTTCTTC | CASSESGDEQFF
NA | NA | TRBJ2-3 | TRBV27 | TGTGCCAGCAGTTTACAACGGGGGGCCACAGATACGCAGTATTTT | CASSLQRGATDTQYF
few | NA | TRBJ1-1 | TRBV2 | TGTGCCAGCAGTGTGGACAGTACCGTAGCTTTCTTT | CASSVDSTVAFF
NA | NA | TRBJ1-2 | TRBV21-1 | TGTGCCAGCAGCATTGACAGGGAAGGCTACACCTTC | CASSIDREGYTF
NA | NA | TRBJ2-6 | TRBV7-9 | TGTGCCAGCAACAAGGACAGTCACTCTGGGGCCAACGTCCTGACTTTC | CASNKDSHSGANVLTF
NA | NA | TRBJ2-5 | TRBV7-2 | TGTGCCAGCAGCTTAGGCTCGGGCAGGGTGTACTTC | CASSLGSGRVYF
NA | NA | TRBJ1-2 | TRBV19 | TGTGCCAGTAGTACCCCTGGGTTTGGGGGAGACTACACCTTC | CASSTPGFGGDYTF
once | NA | TRBJ2-7 | TRBV28 | TGTGCCAGCAAGGGGGGCGCCTCCTACGAGCAGTACTTC | CASKGGASYEQYF
NA | NA | TRBJ1-1 | TRBV15 | TGTGCCACCAGCAGCCGGGCGGGGGCTAACACTGAAGCTTTCTTT | CATSSRAGANTEAFF
NA | NA | TRBJ1-2 | TRBV4-3 | TGCGCCAGCAGCCAAGTGCAGGGTTTGGGCTACACCTTC | CASSQVQGLGYTF
NA | NA | TRBJ1-1 | TRBV7-9 | TGTGCCAGCAGCTCCCCAGGTATACCCACTGAAGCTTTCTTT | CASSSPGIPTEAFF
once | TRBD1 | TRBJ2-3 | TRBV5-1 | TGCGCCAGCAGCACGGGACAGGGGACCGATCAGTATTTT | CASSTGQGTDQYF
NA | NA | TRBJ1-2 | TRBV27 | TGTGCCAGCAGTTTAGGTGGTCCCTATGGCTACACCTTC | CASSLGGPYGYTF
NA | TRBD2 | TRBJ2-3 | TRBV9 | TGTGCCAGCAGCCCCCTCGGGGGGGCAGATACGCAGTATTTT | CASSPLGGADTQYF
NA | NA | TRBJ1-1 | TRBV6-1 | TGTGCCAGCAGTGGACAGAAATTGAACACTGAAGCTTTCTTT | CASSGQKLNTEAFF
once | NA | TRBJ2-1 | TRBV19 | TGTGCCAGTAGTATAGATCAGGGGTCGAGCTCCTACAATGAGCAGTTCTTC | CASSIDQGSSSYNEQFF
NA | NA | TRBJ1-1 | TRBV27 | TGTGCCACCAATGTCGCCCCGGGAATGAACACTGAAGCTTTCTTT | CATNVAPGMNTEAFF